This T cell receptor beta chain was sequenced during a study of human T cells and chemical hapten exposure. MiXCR, run by TCRdb on the RACE reads, gives a single entry per CDR3 protein. The sample contains some 89,000 distinct CDR3 sequences, about 28% of which appear only once. Time point described: patch test 3, about 24 weeks after DPC sensitization. The treatment denotes: therapeutic diphenylcyclopropenone sensitization with weekly scalp DPC. Study observations and caveats: Because they had alopecia, donors may respond immunologically unlike healthy people.

In its sample, this clonotype was seen a few times. Its cognate antigen is unknown. The sample consisted of whole blood, taken in connection with sensitization to the hapten diphenylcyclopropenone (DPC). The sequence was collected from a man aged 35 to 55 with alopecia areata. Some clones in this sample may be carry-over from other donors' samples.

The CDR3 region is CASSLARGPSYNEQFF. CDR3 DNA sequence: TGTGCCAGCAGCCTAGCTAGGGGTCCCTCCTACAATGAGCAGTTCTTC. The chain employs TRBV9 and TRBJ2-1, with D tentatively TRBD1 or TRBD2 (5 bases each). The CDR3 has 16 residues. Germline-derived CDR1 and CDR2 are SGDLS and YYNGEE. Trimming shortened V by 4 bases and J by 0 bases, and 14 bases separated the two germline ends.